These 29 T cell receptor beta chains were sequenced from one sample in a study of blood T cell repertoires in COVID-19. Libraries were prepared by immunoSEQ multiplex PCR; TCRdb keeps only in-frame clonotypes and omits some of them. The table has 100,000 to 150,000 clones, about 79% seen once. Sequenced input: peripheral blood. These receptors all stem from a man aged 40-55 years with active or convalescent COVID-19.

This clone was recorded once. V is TRBV19 and J is TRBJ2-3; D not resolved. V was pared by 6 bases and J by 5 bases, with 12 bases between. The germline V gene has CDR1 LNHDA and CDR2 SQIVND (reference sequence). The CDR3 sequence is 13 residues long. As DNA, the CDR3 is TGTGCCAGTAGCAAGGTGACAAGAGATACGCAGTATTTT. The encoded protein is CASSKVTRDTQYF.

The gene calls are TRBV4-3 and TRBJ1-5; possibly TRBD1 for D (5 bases). Germline values: CDR1 LGHNA, CDR2 YSLEER. The CDR3 covers 15 residues. The germline V and J ends were trimmed by 0 bases and 6 bases, with 12 bases remaining between them. CDR3 coding DNA: TGCGCCAGCAGCCAAGACGGGGGTTCGGGTCAGCCCCAGCATTTT. It translates to CASSQDGGSGQPQHF.

A few counts support this clone. The rearrangement uses TRBV21-1 and TRBJ1-5. TRBV21-1 is a pseudogene segment. The CDR3 is made up of 16 amino acids. DNA for the CDR3: TGTGCCAGCAGCAATGGTAGAGTTCATGGAGGTCAGCCCCAGCATTTT. This codes for CASSNGRVHGGQPQHF.

The rearrangement joins TRBV6-5 to TRBJ1-2; D is unresolved. V dropped 8 bases and J dropped 0 bases, with 10 bases sitting between them. From germline, CDR1 is MNHEY and CDR2 SVGAGI. The CDR3 extends over 13 amino acids. DNA for the CDR3: TGTGCCAGCGGGGAGATATCTAACTATGGCTACACCTTC. Translated: CASGEISNYGYTF.

The chain carries TRBV9 and TRBJ1-1; 8 bases line up with TRBD1. Per the germline V gene, CDR1 is SGDLS and CDR2 is YYNGEE. The CDR3 sequence is 15 residues long. J was trimmed by 1 base and V by 4 bases; bases with no gene match: 6. CDR3 DNA: TGTGCCAGCAGCTCCGACAGGGGACCGAACACTGAAGCTTTCTTT. Its translation is CASSSDRGPNTEAFF.

This clone was seen more than once but under ten times. This same CDR3 is encoded by further DNA sequences in the sample. This sequence joins TRBV11-3 and TRBJ2-5; 9 positions agree with TRBD1. Looked up from germline, CDR1 is SGHNT and CDR2 is YENEEA. The CDR3 is 15 residues long. V trimming: 3 bases; J trimming: 1 base; junction bases outside the gene matches: 3. The CDR3 here is CASSLGQGPQETQYF. DNA of the CDR3: TGTGCCAGCAGCTTGGGACAGGGCCCCCAAGAGACCCAGTACTTC.

DNA of the CDR3: TGTGCCAGCAGCTTAGGTTATAGCAATCAGCCCCAGCATTTT. Translation gives CASSLGYSNQPQHF. V and J are TRBV7-6 and TRBJ1-5; D call uncertain. The CDR3 length is 14 residues. The germline gives CDR1 SGHVS, CDR2 FNYEAQ. V was pared by 1 base and J by 0 bases, with 4 bases between.

The chain carries TRBV28 and TRBJ1-5; no clear D. This CDR3 contains 15 residues. The V end lost 1 base, the J end lost 4 bases, and 11 bases lay between the germline ends. Germline V lookup: CDR1 MDHEN, CDR2 SYDVKM. Written as DNA, the CDR3 is TGTGCCAGCAGTTTATCCGTGATCCAGAATCAGCCCCAGCATTTT. As protein: CASSLSVIQNQPQHF.

This rearrangement joins TRBV13 to TRBJ2-1, with a weak D call TRBD2 (6 bases). This CDR3 spans 13 amino acids. V shed 0 bases and J shed 6 bases, with 6 bases lying between them. CDR1 and CDR2 from the germline V gene are PRHDT and FYEKMQ (reference sequence). The CDR3 sequence: CASSLGEGNEQFF. For the CDR3, the DNA is TGTGCCAGCAGCTTAGGGGAGGGCAATGAGCAGTTCTTC.

A single count supports this clone. This chain connects TRBV28 to TRBJ1-2; D is possibly TRBD1 (5 bases). The CDR3 covers 11 residues. The V and J ends lost 9 bases and 8 bases respectively, with 13 bases between them. Germline assignment: CDR1 MDHEN and CDR2 SYDVKM. Here the CDR3 reads CASGDSIGYTF. As DNA, the CDR3 is TGTGCCAGTGGGGACTCCATAGGCTACACCTTC.

The V call is TRBV4-1, the J call TRBJ2-7, with 8 bases that match TRBD2. With V trimmed by 3 bases and J by 4 bases, 8 bases remained unmatched. Germline assignment: CDR1 MGHRA and CDR2 YSYEKL. This CDR3 comprises 15 residues. The CDR3, as DNA: TGCGCCAGCAGCCAGACCGGGACTAGGGGTTACGAGCAGTACTTC. As protein: CASSQTGTRGYEQYF.

J is TRBJ1-2 and V is TRBV2; no definite D call. Trimming removed 1 base from V and 4 bases from J, with 7 bases in between. Germline CDR1 SNHLY, CDR2 FYNNEI. The CDR3 is 13 amino acids. The CDR3 DNA sequence: TGTGCCAGCAGTGAAGGTACAGTCTATGGCTACACCTTC. Translating it yields CASSEGTVYGYTF. Complete variable domain (other parts from reference TRBV2 and TRBJ1-2): EPEVTQTPSHQVTQMGQEVILRCVPISNHLYFYWYRQILGQKVEFLVSFYNNEISEKSEIFDDQFSVERPDGSNFTLKIRSTKLEDSAMYFCASSEGTVYGYTFGSGTRLTVV.

The V call is TRBV30, the J call TRBJ2-3; 8 bases agree with TRBD2. The CDR3 contains 16 residues. Unmatched junction bases numbered 9, after V lost 2 bases and J lost 2 bases. Germline assignment: CDR1 GTSNPN and CDR2 SVGIG (reference sequence). As DNA, the CDR3 is TGTGCCTGGAGTCCCCCTTTTAGCGGGGCCACAGATACGCAGTATTTT. Translation gives CAWSPPFSGATDTQYF.

On this clone itself: This CDR3 is also generated by other DNA sequences in the sample. V usage is TRBV6-5 and J usage is TRBJ1-5; 12 bases agree with TRBD1. Germline CDR1 is MNHEY and CDR2 is SVGAGI. Trimming removed 6 bases from V and 6 bases from J; junction bases left unmatched: 3. The CDR3 covers 14 residues. The CDR3 is CASRGQGASQPQHF. The CDR3 DNA reads TGTGCCAGCAGGGGACAGGGGGCAAGTCAGCCCCAGCATTTT.

The V call is TRBV19, the J call TRBJ1-2; TRBD1 matches 7 bases. This CDR3 region has 15 residues. Germline CDR1 and CDR2: LNHDA and SQIVND (reference sequence). The V gene end was trimmed by 5 bases and the J gene end by 0 bases; junction bases not matched to a gene: 6. CDR3 in amino acids: CASSRGQAPNYGYTF. The CDR3 DNA reads as TGTGCCAGTAGTCGTGGACAGGCACCTAACTATGGCTACACCTTC.

The sample holds one count of this clone. The chain has TRBV6-6 and TRBJ2-7; TRBD2 agrees at 7 bases. Losses at the gene ends were 6 bases for V and 1 base for J; bases not matched to a gene: 6. This CDR3 is built from 14 residues. Germline V gene data show CDR1 as MNHNY and CDR2 as SVGAGI (reference sequence). CDR3 bases: TGTGCCAGCAGGTTTTCGGGGGGATCCTACGAGCAGTACTTC. Encoded protein: CASRFSGGSYEQYF.

The chain combines TRBV19 with TRBJ1-4; 9 nucleotides agree with TRBD1. Germline-derived CDR1 and CDR2 are LNHDA and SQIVND (reference sequence). This CDR3 has 16 amino acids. Trimming at V came to 3 bases and at J to 10 bases, leaving 12 bases not matched to a gene. The CDR3 DNA sequence: TGTGCCAGTAGTATCCCCCCGGGACAGGGATATGTAAAACTGTTTTTT. Protein sequence: CASSIPPGQGYVKLFF.

This rearrangement joins TRBV27 to TRBJ2-3; TRBD2 might be the D (6 bases). Deletions cut 4 bases from V and 4 bases from J, with 15 bases between. The germline gives CDR1 MNHEY, CDR2 SMNVEV (reference sequence). The CDR3 runs 15 residues. CDR3 amino acids: CASSSPLGGADTQYF. The CDR3 DNA reads as TGTGCCAGCAGTTCCCCCCTGGGGGGTGCAGATACGCAGTATTTT.

The chain uses TRBV11-2 and TRBJ2-1; D is unclear. Trimming cost V 0 bases and J 2 bases, with 8 bases left between them. Germline assignment: CDR1 SGHAT and CDR2 FQNNGV. The CDR3 consists of 15 residues. CDR3 DNA sequence: TGTGCCAGCAGCTTAGAAACTGGTCCCTACAATGAGCAGTTCTTC. Residues: CASSLETGPYNEQFF.

V usage is TRBV5-1 and J usage is TRBJ2-5; 14 positions match TRBD2. The V and J ends lost 7 bases and 4 bases, in that order; junction bases with no gene match: 12. Germline-derived CDR1 and CDR2 are SGHRS and YFSETQ. The CDR3 consists of 17 residues. CDR3 nucleotide sequence: TGCGCCAGCTCCCCCCACTCGACTAGCGGGAGGGCAGAGACCCAGTACTTC. It codes for CASSPHSTSGRAETQYF.

The chain is built from TRBV28 and TRBJ1-6; D perhaps matches TRBD1 (6 bases). The CDR3 has 14 residues. CDR1 and CDR2 (germline): MDHEN, SYDVKM. Deletions cut 3 bases from V and 9 bases from J, with 12 bases between. CDR3: CASSFSGVFSPLHF. CDR3 bases: TGTGCCAGCAGTTTCTCAGGGGTCTTTTCACCCCTCCACTTT.

This clone occurred once. The J gene is TRBJ2-1, the V gene TRBV7-9; D might be TRBD2 (5 bases). Trimming left V 1 base short and J 15 bases short, with 16 bases between. Germline V gene sequence: CDR1 SEHNR, CDR2 FQNEAQ (reference sequence). There are 13 residues in the CDR3. The CDR3 DNA follows: TGTGCCAGCAGCTTAGGCACGAGGGTACGTTGGTTCTTC. Translated: CASSLGTRVRWFF.

V usage is TRBV24-1 and J usage is TRBJ2-1, with TRBD2 matching over 13 bases. Per the germline V gene, CDR1 is KGHDR and CDR2 is SFDVKD. This CDR3 is 19 amino acids long. J was trimmed by 1 base and V by 5 bases; bases with no gene match: 10. The CDR3 DNA follows: TGTGCCACCAGTGGGACAACTAGCGGGAGGGCCGTTTCCTACAATGAGCAGTTCTTC. Protein sequence: CATSGTTSGRAVSYNEQFF.

The chain is built from TRBV5-1 and TRBJ1-1; D possibly corresponds to TRBD1 (6 bases). Germline lookup yields CDR1 SGHRS and CDR2 YFSETQ. Trimming stripped 3 bases from V and 4 bases from J, with 22 bases between. The CDR3 sequence is 17 residues long. CDR3 amino acids: CASSYSTLQGAGTEAFF. The CDR3 DNA reads TGCGCCAGCAGCTATTCTACCTTACAGGGTGCGGGCACTGAAGCTTTCTTT.

The chain recombines TRBV6-6 with TRBJ2-7, with D possibly being TRBD1 (6 bases). This CDR3 has 13 residues. CDR1 is MNHNY, CDR2 SVGAGI, per germline (reference sequence). V lost 6 bases and J lost 5, with 14 bases in between. The CDR3 coding sequence is TGTGCCAGCAGCTACCTTACAGGGAACGAGCAGTACTTC. As protein: CASSYLTGNEQYF.

The V and J genes are TRBV9 and TRBJ2-5; a weak D match, TRBD2 (5 bases). The germline V gene encodes CDR1 SGDLS and CDR2 YYNGEE. The length of the CDR3 is 13 residues. Trimming took 7 bases from V and 2 from J, leaving 12 bases between them. CDR3 bases: TGTGCCAGCTCTAAGACGGGGCAAGAGACCCAGTACTTC. It codes for CASSKTGQETQYF.

This chain links TRBV6-1 with TRBJ1-2; 7 nucleotides line up with TRBD1. This CDR3 comprises 12 residues. Looked up from germline, CDR1 is MNHNS and CDR2 is SASEGT. J lost 7 bases, V lost 1 base, and 0 bases had no gene match. The CDR3 loop reads CASSEGTGGYTF. As DNA, the CDR3 is TGTGCCAGCAGTGAAGGGACAGGTGGCTACACCTTC.

This chain joins TRBV2 and TRBJ2-7, with 10 bases aligning to TRBD2. The CDR3 extends over 15 amino acids. Germline assignment: CDR1 SNHLY and CDR2 FYNNEI. Losses at the gene ends were 2 bases for V and 3 bases for J; bases not matched to a gene: 4. The chain's CDR3 is CASSERRLAGYEQYF. In DNA, the CDR3 is TGTGCCAGCAGTGAAAGAAGACTAGCGGGCTACGAGCAGTACTTC.

The chain couples TRBV28 to TRBJ1-5; D is unclear. The V gene lost 4 bases and the J gene lost 5 bases, with 6 bases spanning the gap. The CDR3 extends over 12 amino acids. CDR1 and CDR2 (germline): MDHEN, SYDVKM. The CDR3 reads CASSSFDQPQHF. In nucleotides, the CDR3 is TGTGCCAGCAGTTCGTTCGATCAGCCCCAGCATTTT.